This TCR beta chain stems from a study of blood T cell repertoires in COVID-19. About the research overall: From the United States, Italy and Spain came samples of acute and convalescent COVID-19. Sample material is recorded as cDNA or gDNA derived from T cells, B-cell-depleted T cells, or PBMCs.

The CDR3 has 16 amino acids. CDR1 and CDR2 (germline): LNHDA, SQIVND (reference sequence). V lost 5 bases and J lost 2; bases outside the gene matches: 10. Original analysis: Nucleated cell counts were estimated from reference gene primer amplification. The repertoire was sequenced with immunoSEQ multiplex PCR; TCRdb's copy has only in-frame clones and lacks some. That table supplies the V and J calls and clone size; D and trimming were determined from the DNA. In the table there are about 47,000 clones, over 70% of which are singletons. Material for sequencing was peripheral blood. The TCR originated in a woman aged 60-75 years with acute or convalescent COVID-19. This chain connects TRBV19 to TRBJ2-3; 7 bases map to TRBD1. The CDR3 DNA sequence: TGTGCCAGTAGTCACCGGGACAGTTTCTTCACAGATACGCAGTATTTT. It specifies CASSHRDSFFTDTQYF.